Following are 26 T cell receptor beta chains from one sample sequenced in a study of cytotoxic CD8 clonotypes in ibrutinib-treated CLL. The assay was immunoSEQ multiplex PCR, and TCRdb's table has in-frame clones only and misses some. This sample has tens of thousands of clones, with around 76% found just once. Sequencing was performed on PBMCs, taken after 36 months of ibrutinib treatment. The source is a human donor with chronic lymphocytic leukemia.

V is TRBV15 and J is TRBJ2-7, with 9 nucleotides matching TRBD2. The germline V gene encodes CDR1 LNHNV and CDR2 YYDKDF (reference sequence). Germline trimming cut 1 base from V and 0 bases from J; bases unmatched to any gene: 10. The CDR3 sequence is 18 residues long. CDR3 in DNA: TGTGCCACCAGCAGAGTTGGAGCGGGGGGTCTAGACTCCTACGAGCAGTACTTC. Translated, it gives CATSRVGAGGLDSYEQYF.

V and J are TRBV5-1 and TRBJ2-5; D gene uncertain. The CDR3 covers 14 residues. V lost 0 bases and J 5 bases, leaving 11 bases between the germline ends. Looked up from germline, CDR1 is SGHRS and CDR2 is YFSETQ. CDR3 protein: CASSLEAFTETQYF. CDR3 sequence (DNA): TGCGCCAGCAGCTTGGAAGCGTTTACGGAGACCCAGTACTTC.

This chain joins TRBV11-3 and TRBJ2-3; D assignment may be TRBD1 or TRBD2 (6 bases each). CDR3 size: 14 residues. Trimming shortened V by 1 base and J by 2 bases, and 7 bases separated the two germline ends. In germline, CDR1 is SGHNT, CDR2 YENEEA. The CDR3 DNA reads TGTGCCAGCAGCTTAGGGGGGGCCACAGATACGCAGTATTTT. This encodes CASSLGGATDTQYF.

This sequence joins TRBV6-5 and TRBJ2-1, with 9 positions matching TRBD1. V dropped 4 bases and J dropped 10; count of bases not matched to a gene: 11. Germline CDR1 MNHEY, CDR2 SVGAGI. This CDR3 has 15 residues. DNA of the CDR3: TGTGCCAGCAGTTCAGGGACAGGGAGGCGCAGAGAGCAGTTCTTC. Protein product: CASSSGTGRRREQFF.

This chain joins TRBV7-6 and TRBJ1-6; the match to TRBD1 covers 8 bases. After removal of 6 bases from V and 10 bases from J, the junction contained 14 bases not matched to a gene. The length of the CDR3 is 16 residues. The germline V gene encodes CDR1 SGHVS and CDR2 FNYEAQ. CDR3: CASSRLQQGGQSPLHF. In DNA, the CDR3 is TGTGCCAGCAGTAGATTGCAACAGGGGGGTCAGTCACCCCTCCACTTT.

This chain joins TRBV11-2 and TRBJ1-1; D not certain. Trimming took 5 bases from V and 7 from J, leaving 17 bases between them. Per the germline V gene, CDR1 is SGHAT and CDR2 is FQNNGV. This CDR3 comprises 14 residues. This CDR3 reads CASSPEGPSGEAFF. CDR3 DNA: TGTGCCAGCAGCCCCGAAGGACCATCCGGTGAAGCTTTCTTT.

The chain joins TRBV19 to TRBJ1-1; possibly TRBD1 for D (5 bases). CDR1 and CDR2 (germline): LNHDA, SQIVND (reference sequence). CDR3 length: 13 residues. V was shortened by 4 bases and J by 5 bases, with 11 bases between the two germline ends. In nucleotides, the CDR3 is TGTGCCAGTAGTAGCGGGGGGTTGACTGAAGCTTTCTTT. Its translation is CASSSGGLTEAFF.

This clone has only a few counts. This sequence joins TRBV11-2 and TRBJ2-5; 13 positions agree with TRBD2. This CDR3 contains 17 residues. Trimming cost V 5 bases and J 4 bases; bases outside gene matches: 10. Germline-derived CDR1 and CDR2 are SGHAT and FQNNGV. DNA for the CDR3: TGTGCCAGCAGCCCAAAACTAGCGGGGGGGCCTCGAGAGACCCAGTACTTC. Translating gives CASSPKLAGGPRETQYF.

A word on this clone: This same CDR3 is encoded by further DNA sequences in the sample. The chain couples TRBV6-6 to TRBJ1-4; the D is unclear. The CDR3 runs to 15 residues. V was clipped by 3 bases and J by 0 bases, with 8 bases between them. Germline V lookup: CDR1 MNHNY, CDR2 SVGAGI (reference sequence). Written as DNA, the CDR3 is TGTGCCAGCAGTTATTCTACAGCAACTAATGAAAAACTGTTTTTT. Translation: CASSYSTATNEKLFF.

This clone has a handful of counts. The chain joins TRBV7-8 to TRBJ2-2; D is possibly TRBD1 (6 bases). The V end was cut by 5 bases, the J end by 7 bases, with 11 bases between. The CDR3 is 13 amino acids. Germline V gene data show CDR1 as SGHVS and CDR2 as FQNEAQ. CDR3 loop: CASSVTGIGELFF. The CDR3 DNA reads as TGTGCCAGCAGCGTAACAGGGATCGGGGAGCTGTTTTTT.

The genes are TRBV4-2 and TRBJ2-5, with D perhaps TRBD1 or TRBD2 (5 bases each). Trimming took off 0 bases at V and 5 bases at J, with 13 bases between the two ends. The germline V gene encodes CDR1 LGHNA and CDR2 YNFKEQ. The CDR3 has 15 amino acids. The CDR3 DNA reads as TGTGCCAGCAGCCAAGAAGATCGGGGCCCGGAGACCCAGTACTTC. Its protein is CASSQEDRGPETQYF.

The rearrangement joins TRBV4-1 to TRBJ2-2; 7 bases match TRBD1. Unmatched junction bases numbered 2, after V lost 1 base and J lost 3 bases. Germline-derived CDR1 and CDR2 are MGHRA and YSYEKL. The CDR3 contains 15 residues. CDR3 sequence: CASSQGDRDTGELFF. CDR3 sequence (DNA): TGCGCCAGCAGCCAAGGAGACAGGGACACCGGGGAGCTGTTTTTT.

The DNA of the CDR3 is TGCGCCAGCAGCTCGTATTACAGGGACACTGAAGCTTTCTTT. Translating it yields CASSSYYRDTEAFF. The chain is built from TRBV5-1 and TRBJ1-1; a possible D gene is TRBD1 (6 bases). The V gene's germline CDR1 is SGHRS and CDR2 YFSETQ. This CDR3 spans 14 amino acids. Trimming pared 3 bases from V and 3 bases from J, leaving 12 bases between.

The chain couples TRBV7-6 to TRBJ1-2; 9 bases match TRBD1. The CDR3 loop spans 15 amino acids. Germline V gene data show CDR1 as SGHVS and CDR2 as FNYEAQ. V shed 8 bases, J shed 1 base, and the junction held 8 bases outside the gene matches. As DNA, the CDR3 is TGTGCCAGCGCCCCCGGGACAGGGATTAACTATGGCTACACCTTC. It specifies CASAPGTGINYGYTF.

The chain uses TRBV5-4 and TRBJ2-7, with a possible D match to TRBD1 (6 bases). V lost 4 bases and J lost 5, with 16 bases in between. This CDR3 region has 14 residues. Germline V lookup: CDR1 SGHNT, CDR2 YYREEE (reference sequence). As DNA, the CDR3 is TGTGCCAGCAGCCAAAAGGGGGTAATTAACGAGCAGTACTTC. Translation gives CASSQKGVINEQYF. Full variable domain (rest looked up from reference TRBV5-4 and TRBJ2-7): ETGVTQSPTHLIKTRGQQVTLRCSSQSGHNTVSWYQQALGQGPQFIFQYYREEENGRGNFPPRFSGLQFPNYSSELNVNALELDDSALYLCASSQKGVINEQYFGPGTRLTVT.

CDR3 DNA sequence: TGTGCCACCAGCAGAGGGCACAGGGGGTCTGATGAGCAGTTCTTC. It encodes CATSRGHRGSDEQFF. The chain recombines TRBV15 with TRBJ2-1; TRBD1 matches 8 bases. The length of the CDR3 is 15 residues. CDR1 is LNHNV and CDR2 is YYDKDF in the germline V gene (reference sequence). V was clipped by 1 base and J by 8 bases; unmatched bases: 7.

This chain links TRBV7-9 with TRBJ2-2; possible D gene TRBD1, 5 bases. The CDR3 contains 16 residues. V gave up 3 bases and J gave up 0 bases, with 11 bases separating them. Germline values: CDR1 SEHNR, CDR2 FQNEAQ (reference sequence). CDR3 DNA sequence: TGTGCCAGCAGCTTGGGCAGGGCCACGAACACCGGGGAGCTGTTTTTT. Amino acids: CASSLGRATNTGELFF.

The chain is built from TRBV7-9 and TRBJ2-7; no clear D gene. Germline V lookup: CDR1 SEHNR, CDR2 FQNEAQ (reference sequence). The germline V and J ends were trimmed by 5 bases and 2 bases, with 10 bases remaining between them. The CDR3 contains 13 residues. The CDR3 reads CASSVGIPYEQYF. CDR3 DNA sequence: TGTGCCAGCAGCGTGGGGATCCCCTACGAGCAGTACTTC.

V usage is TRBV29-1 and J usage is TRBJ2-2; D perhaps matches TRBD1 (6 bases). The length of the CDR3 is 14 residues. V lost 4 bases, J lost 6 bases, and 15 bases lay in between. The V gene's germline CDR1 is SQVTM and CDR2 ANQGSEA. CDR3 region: CSVGDGQFPGELFF. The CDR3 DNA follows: TGCAGCGTTGGGGATGGACAGTTCCCCGGGGAGCTGTTTTTT.

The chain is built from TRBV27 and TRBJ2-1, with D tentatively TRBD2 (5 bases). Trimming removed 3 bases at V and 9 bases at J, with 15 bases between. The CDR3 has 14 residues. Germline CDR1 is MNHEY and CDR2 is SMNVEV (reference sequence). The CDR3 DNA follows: TGTGCCAGCAGTTTTCGGGAATTATCCGTTGAGCAGTTCTTC. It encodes CASSFRELSVEQFF.

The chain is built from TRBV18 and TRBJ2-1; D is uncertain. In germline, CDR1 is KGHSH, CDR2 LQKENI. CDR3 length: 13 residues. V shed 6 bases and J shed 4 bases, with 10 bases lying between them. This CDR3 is CASSPDVYNEQFF. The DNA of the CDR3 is TGTGCCAGCTCGCCAGACGTATACAATGAGCAGTTCTTC.

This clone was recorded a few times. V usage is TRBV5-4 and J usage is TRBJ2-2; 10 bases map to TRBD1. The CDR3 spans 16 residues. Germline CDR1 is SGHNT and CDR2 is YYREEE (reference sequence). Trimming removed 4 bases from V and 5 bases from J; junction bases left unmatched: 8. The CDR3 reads CASSEPPGQGTGELFF. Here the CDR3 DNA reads TGTGCCAGCAGCGAACCTCCGGGACAGGGGACCGGGGAGCTGTTTTTT.

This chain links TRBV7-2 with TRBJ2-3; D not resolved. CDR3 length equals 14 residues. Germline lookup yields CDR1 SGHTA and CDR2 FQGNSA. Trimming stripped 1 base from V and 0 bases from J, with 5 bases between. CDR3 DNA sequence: TGTGCCAGCAGCTTAGGGCAAAGCACAGATACGCAGTATTTT. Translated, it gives CASSLGQSTDTQYF.

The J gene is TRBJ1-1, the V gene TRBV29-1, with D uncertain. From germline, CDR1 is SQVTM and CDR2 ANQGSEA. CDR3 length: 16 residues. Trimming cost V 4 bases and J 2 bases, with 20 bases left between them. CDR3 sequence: CSVGYRAAEVNTEAFF. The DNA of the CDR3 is TGCAGCGTTGGTTACCGGGCCGCTGAGGTAAACACTGAAGCTTTCTTT.

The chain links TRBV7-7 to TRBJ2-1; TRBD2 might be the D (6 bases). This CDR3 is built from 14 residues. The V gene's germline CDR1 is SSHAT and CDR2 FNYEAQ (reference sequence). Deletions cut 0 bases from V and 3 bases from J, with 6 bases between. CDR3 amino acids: CASSLAGGYNEQFF. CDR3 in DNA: TGTGCCAGCAGCTTAGCGGGGGGCTACAATGAGCAGTTCTTC.

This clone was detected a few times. This chain's CDR3 is CASSFSGGVHEQYF. Written as DNA, the CDR3 is TGTGCCAGCAGCTTTAGCGGGGGGGTCCACGAGCAGTACTTC. The chain joins TRBV5-4 to TRBJ2-7; 11 positions agree with TRBD2. Trimming took 2 bases from V and 5 from J; bases not matched to a gene: 3. The V gene's germline CDR1 is SGHNT and CDR2 YYREEE (reference sequence). There are 14 residues in the CDR3.